This TCR beta chain was profiled in a study of T cells in Graves' hyperthyroidism and ophthalmopathy. Turning to the study itself: At the time of initial diagnosis and before any treatment, peripheral blood was collected.

Study-level points and caveats: A model using 13 V-J features told ophthalmopathy apart from stable hyperthyroidism. In blood, most of the thyroid clonotypes expanded above 0.001 were also present.

The study excluded patients with uncontrolled infection, other autoimmune disease, pregnancy or lactation. CDR1 and CDR2 (germline): LGHNA, YSLEER. This CDR3 contains 16 residues. The J segment lost 3 bases and the V segment lost 2 bases, leaving 9 bases of the junction unmatched. It was RNA transcripts that yielded the amplified TCR beta CDR3 regions. When the TCR CDR3 underwent first-round RT-PCR, the HTBI primer set was used. TCRdb re-analysed the multiplex PCR reads in MiXCR, keeping a single row per CDR3 protein. The sample records around 690,000 distinct CDR3 sequences, roughly 17% being singletons. Turning to this clonotype: Its antigen is not known.

J is TRBJ1-2 and V is TRBV4-3; TRBD1 matches at 7 bases. This sequence was found in a man aged 50 to 59 with Graves' hyperthyroidism. Sequenced: blood. The CDR3 protein is CASSQHGQDLDYGYTF. Written as DNA, the CDR3 is TGCGCCAGCAGCCAACACGGACAGGATCTAGACTATGGCTACACCTTC.